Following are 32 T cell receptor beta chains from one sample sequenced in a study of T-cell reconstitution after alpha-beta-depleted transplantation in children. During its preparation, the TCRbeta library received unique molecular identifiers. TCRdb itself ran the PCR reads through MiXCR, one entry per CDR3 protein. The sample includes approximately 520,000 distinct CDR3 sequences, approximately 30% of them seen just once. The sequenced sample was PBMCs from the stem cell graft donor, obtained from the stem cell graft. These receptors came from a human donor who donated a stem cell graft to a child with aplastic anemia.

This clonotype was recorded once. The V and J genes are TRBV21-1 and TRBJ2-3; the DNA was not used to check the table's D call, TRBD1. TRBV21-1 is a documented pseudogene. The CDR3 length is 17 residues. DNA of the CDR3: TGTGCCAGCAGCAAAGACCCCGGGGGTCCTAGCACAGATACGCAGTATTTT. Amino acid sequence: CASSKDPGGPSTDTQYF.

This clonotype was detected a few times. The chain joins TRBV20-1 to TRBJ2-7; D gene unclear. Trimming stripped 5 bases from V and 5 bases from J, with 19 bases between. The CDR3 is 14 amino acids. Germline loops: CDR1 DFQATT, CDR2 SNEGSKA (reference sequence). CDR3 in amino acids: CSAPSGQSGHEQYF. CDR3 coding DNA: TGCAGTGCTCCTTCTGGCCAATCGGGCCACGAGCAGTACTTC.

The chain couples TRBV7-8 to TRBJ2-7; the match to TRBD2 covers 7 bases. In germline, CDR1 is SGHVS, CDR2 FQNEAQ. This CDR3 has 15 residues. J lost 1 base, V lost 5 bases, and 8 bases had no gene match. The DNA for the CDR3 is TGTGCCAGCAGCCAAGACCCGGGACTATCCTACGAGCAGTACTTC. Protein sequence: CASSQDPGLSYEQYF.

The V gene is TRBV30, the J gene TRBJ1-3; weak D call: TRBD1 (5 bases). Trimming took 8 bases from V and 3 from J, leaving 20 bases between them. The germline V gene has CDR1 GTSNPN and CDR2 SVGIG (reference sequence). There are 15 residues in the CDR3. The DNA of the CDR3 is TGTGCCAGTAGGATACCCGGGACGGGTGGAAACACCATATATTTT. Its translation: CASRIPGTGGNTIYF.

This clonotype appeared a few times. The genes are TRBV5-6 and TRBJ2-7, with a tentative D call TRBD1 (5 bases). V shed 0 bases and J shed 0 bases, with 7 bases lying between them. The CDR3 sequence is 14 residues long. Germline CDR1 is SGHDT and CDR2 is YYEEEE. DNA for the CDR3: TGTGCCAGCAGCTTGGGGGGCAACTCCTACGAGCAGTACGTC. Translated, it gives CASSLGGNSYEQYV.

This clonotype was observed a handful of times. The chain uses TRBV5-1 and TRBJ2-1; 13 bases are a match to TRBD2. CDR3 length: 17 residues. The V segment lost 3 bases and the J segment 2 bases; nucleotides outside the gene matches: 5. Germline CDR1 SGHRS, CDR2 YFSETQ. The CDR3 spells CASSWGLAGLPYNEQFF. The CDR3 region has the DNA TGCGCCAGCAGCTGGGGACTAGCGGGATTACCCTACAATGAGCAGTTCTTC. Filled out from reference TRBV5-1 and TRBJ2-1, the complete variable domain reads KAGVTQTPRYLIKTRGQQVTLSCSPISGHRSVSWYQQTPGQGLQFLFEYFSETQRNKGNFPGRFSGRQFSNSRSEMNVSTLELGDSALYLCASSWGLAGLPYNEQFFGPGTRLTVL.

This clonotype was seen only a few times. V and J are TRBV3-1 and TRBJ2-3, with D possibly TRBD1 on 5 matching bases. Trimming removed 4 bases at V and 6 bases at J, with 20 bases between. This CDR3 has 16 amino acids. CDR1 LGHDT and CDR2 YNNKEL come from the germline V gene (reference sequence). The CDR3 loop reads CASSPSDTTMGDTQYF. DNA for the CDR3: TGTGCCAGCAGCCCGTCGGACACAACTATGGGGGATACGCAGTATTTT.

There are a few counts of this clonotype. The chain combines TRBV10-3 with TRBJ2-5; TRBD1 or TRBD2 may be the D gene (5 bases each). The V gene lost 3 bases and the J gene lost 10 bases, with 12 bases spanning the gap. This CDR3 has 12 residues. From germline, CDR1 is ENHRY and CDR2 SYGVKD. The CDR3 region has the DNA TGTGCCATCAGTGAACCGGGGCGAGACCAGTACTTC. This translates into CAISEPGRDQYF.

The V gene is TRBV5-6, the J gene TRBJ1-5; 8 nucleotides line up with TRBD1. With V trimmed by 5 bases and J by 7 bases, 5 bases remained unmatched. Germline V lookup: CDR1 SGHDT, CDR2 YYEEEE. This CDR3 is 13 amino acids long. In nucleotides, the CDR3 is TGTGCCAGCAGTCAGACAGGGGAGCAGCCCCAGCATTTT. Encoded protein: CASSQTGEQPQHF.

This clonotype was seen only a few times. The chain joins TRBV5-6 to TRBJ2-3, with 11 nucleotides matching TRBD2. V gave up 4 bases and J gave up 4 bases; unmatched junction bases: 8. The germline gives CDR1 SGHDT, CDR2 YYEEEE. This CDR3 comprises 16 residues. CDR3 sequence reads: CASSLLTSGRADTQYF. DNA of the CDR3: TGTGCCAGCAGCCTACTTACTAGCGGGAGAGCAGATACGCAGTATTTT.

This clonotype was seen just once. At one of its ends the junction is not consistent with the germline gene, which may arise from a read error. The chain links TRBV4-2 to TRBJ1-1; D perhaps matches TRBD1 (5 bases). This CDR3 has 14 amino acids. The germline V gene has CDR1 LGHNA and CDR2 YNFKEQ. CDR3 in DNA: TGTGCCATCAGCGCGGGGCGCCGGGGTGATGAAGCTTTCTTT. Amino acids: CAISAGRRGDEAFF.

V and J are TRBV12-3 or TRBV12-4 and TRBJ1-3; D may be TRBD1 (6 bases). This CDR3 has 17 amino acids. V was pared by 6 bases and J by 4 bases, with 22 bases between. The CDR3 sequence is CASSPPGGATGGNTIYF. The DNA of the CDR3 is TGTGCCAGCAGCCCGCCGGGGGGGGCCACGGGAGGAAACACCATATATTTT.

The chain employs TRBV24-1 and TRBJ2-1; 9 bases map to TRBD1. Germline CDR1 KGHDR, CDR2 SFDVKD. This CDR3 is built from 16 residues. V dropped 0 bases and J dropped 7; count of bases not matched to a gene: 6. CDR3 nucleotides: TGTGCCACCAGTGATTTGAAGACAGGGGGTCCGAATGAGCAGTTCTTC. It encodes CATSDLKTGGPNEQFF.

The CDR3: CASIKGLVEGAAEAFF. The CDR3 region has the DNA TGTGCCAGCATAAAAGGTTTGGTGGAGGGGGCGGCTGAAGCTTTCTTT. This chain joins TRBV6-1 and TRBJ1-1; the match to TRBD1 covers 7 bases. Germline V lookup: CDR1 MNHNS, CDR2 SASEGT. V lost 7 bases, J lost 6 bases, and 17 bases stayed unmatched. There are 16 residues in the CDR3.

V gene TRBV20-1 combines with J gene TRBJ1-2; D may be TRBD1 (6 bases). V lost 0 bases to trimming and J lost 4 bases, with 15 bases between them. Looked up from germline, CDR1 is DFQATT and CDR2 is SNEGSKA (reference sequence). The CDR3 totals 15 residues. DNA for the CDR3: TGCAGTGCTAGAGACCCCCTACAGGGAGGCTATGGCTACACCTTC. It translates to CSARDPLQGGYGYTF.

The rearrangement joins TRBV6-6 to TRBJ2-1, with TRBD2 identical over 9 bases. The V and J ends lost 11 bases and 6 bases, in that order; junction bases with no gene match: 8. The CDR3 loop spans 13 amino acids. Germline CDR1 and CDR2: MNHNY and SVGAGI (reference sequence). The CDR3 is CAGGGVAGNEQFF. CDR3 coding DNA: TGTGCCGGCGGGGGGGTGGCAGGCAATGAGCAGTTCTTC.

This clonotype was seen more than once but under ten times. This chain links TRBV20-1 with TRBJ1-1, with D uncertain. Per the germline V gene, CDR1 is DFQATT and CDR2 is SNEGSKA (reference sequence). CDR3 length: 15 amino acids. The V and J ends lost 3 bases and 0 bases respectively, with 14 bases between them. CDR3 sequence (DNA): TGCAGTGCTAGCGGGATGGAGAGCATGAACACTGAAGCTTTCTTT. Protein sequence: CSASGMESMNTEAFF.

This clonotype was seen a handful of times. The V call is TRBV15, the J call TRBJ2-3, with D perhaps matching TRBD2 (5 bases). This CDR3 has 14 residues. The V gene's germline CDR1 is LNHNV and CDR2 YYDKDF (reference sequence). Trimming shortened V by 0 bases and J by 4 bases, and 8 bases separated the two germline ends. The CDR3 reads CATSRELVADTQYF. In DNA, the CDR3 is TGTGCCACCAGCAGAGAACTAGTTGCAGATACGCAGTATTTT.

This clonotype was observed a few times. CDR3 loop: CASSSLSGRQNEQFF. The CDR3 bases are TGTGCCAGCAGTTCCCTTAGCGGGAGACAGAATGAGCAGTTCTTC. The gene calls are TRBV12-3 or TRBV12-4 and TRBJ2-1, with 9 positions matching TRBD2. This CDR3 comprises 15 residues. The V gene end was trimmed by 4 bases and the J gene end by 7 bases; junction bases not matched to a gene: 8.

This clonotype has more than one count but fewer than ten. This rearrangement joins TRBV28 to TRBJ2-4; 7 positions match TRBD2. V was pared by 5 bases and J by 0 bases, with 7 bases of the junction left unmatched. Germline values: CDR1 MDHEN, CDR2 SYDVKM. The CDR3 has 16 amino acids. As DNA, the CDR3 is TGTGCCAGCAGTGAACTAGCGTTCGTAGCCAAAAACATTCAGTACTTC. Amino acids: CASSELAFVAKNIQYF.

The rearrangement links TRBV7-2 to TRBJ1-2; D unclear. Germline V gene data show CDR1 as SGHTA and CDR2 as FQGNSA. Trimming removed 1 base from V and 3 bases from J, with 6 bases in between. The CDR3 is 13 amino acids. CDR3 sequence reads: CASSLVHDYGYTF. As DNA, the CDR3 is TGTGCCAGCAGCTTAGTCCACGACTATGGCTACACCTTC.

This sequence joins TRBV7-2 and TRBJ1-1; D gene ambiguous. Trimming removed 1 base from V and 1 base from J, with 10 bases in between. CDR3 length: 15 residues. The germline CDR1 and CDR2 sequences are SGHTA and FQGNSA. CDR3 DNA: TGTGCCAGCAGCTTAGTTACGCGGGCGAACACTGAAGCTTTCTTT. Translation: CASSLVTRANTEAFF. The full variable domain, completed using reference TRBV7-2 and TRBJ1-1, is GAGVSQSPSNKVTEKGKDVELRCDPISGHTALYWYRQSLGQGLEFLIYFQGNSAPDKSGLPSDRFSAERTGGSVSTLTIQRTQQEDSAVYLCASSLVTRANTEAFFGQGTRLTVV.

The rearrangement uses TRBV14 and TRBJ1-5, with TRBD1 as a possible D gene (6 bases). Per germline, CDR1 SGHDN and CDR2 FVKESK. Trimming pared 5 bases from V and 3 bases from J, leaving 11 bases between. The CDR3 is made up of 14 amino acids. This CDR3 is CASSRGGNNQPQHF. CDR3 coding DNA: TGTGCCAGCAGCAGGGGGGGTAACAATCAGCCCCAGCATTTT.

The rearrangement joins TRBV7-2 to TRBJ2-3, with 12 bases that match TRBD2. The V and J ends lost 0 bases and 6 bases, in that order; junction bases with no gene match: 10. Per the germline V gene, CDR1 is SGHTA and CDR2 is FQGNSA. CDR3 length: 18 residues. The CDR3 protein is CASSLALAGGKERDTQYF. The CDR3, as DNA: TGTGCCAGCAGCTTAGCACTAGCGGGAGGAAAGGAAAGGGATACGCAGTATTTT. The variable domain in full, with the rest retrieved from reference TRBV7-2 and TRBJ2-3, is GAGVSQSPSNKVTEKGKDVELRCDPISGHTALYWYRQSLGQGLEFLIYFQGNSAPDKSGLPSDRFSAERTGGSVSTLTIQRTQQEDSAVYLCASSLALAGGKERDTQYFGPGTRLTVL.

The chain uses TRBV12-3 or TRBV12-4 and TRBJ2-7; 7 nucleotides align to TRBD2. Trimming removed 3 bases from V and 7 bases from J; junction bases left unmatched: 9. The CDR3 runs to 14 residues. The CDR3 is CASSFRSGAGEQYF. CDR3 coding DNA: TGTGCCAGCAGTTTTAGGTCGGGAGCGGGGGAGCAGTACTTC.

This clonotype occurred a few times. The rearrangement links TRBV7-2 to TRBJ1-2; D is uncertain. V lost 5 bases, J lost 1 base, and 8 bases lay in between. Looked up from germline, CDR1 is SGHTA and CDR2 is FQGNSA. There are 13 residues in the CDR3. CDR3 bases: TGTGCCAGCAGCCCCCGGGGTAACTATGGCTACACCTTC. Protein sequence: CASSPRGNYGYTF.

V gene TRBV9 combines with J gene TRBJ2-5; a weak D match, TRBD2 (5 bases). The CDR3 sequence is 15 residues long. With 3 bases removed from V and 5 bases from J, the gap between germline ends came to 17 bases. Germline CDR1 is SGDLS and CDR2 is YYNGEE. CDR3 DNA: TGTGCCAGCAGCGGTGATGCTAGCCGGTGGGAGACCCAGTACTTC. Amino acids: CASSGDASRWETQYF.

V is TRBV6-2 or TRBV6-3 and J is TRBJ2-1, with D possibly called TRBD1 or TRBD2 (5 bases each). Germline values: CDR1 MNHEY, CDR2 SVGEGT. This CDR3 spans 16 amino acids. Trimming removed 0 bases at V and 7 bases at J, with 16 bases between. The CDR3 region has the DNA TGTGCCAGCAGTTACTCGGAGAAAGGGAGACAGAATGAGCAGTTCTTC. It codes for CASSYSEKGRQNEQFF.

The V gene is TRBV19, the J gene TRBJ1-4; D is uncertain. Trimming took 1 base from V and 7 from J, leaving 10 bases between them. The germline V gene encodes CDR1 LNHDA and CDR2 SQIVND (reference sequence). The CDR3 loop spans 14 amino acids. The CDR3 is CASSIAGVSEKLFF. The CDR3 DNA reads TGTGCCAGTAGTATAGCCGGTGTGAGTGAAAAACTGTTTTTT.

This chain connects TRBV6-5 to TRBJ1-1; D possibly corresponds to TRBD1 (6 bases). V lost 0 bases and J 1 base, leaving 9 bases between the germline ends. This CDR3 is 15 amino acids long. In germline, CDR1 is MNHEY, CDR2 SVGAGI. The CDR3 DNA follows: TGTGCCAGCAGTTACTCGATGGGACAGAACACTGAAGCTTTCTTT. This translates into CASSYSMGQNTEAFF.

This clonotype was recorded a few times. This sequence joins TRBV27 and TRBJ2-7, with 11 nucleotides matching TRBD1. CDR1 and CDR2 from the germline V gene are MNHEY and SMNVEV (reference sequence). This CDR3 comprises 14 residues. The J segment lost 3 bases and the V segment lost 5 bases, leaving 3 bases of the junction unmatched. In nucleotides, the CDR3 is TGTGCCAGCAGTCCCGGGACAGGGGGCTACGAGCAGTACGTC. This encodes CASSPGTGGYEQYV.

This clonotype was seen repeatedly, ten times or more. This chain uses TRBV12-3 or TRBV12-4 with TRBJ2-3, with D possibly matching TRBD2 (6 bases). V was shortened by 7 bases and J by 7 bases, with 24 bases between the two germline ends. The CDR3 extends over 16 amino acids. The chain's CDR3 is CASNSMGSGGTHTQYF. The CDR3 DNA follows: TGTGCCAGCAACTCGATGGGAAGCGGCGGGACCCATACGCAGTATTTT.